One and the same sample provided the 9 T cell receptor beta chains below, sequenced in a study of CD8 T cells in ankylosing spondylitis. TCRdb re-called the 5' RACE reads through MiXCR, storing one row per CDR3 protein. Here the sample spans 250,000 to 400,000 distinct CDR3 sequences, 11% being singletons. Sequenced material: blood, either unsorted or a sorted T cell fraction (not recorded which). The receptor set was obtained from a female donor with ankylosing spondylitis or in good health (not recorded which).

This chain links TRBV5-1 with TRBJ2-7; 13 bases fit TRBD2. The junction had 8 bases not matched to a gene; V was cut back by 7 bases and J by 4 bases. The CDR3 runs to 15 residues. CDR1 and CDR2 from the germline V gene are SGHRS and YFSETQ. This chain's CDR3 is CASGGTSGELYEQYF. DNA of the CDR3: TGCGCCAGCGGAGGGACTAGCGGGGAGCTTTACGAGCAGTACTTC.

This clonotype was recorded many times. The chain's CDR3 is CSAARGHEQYF. CDR3 in DNA: TGCAGCGCCGCGCGGGGCCACGAGCAGTACTTC. The chain recombines TRBV29-1 with TRBJ2-7; D is perhaps TRBD2 (6 bases). Trimming took off 7 bases at V and 5 bases at J, with 12 bases between the two ends. The CDR3 extends over 11 amino acids. CDR1 is SQVTM, CDR2 ANQGSEA, per germline.

This clonotype came up a few times. This sequence joins TRBV4-2 and TRBJ2-1, with a tentative D call TRBD2 (7 bases). This CDR3 has 19 amino acids. The ends were cut back, 4 bases at V and 0 bases at J, with 22 bases in the middle. CDR1 is LGHNA and CDR2 is YNFKEQ in the germline V gene. The CDR3 DNA follows: TGTGCCAGCAGCCCTAGGGAGGGAGCAGGGGCGAGCTCCTACAATGAGCAGTTCTTC. Protein product: CASSPREGAGASSYNEQFF.

V and J are TRBV20-1 and TRBJ2-1, with D unclear. The length of the CDR3 is 16 residues. Germline lookup yields CDR1 DFQATT and CDR2 SNEGSKA (reference sequence). Trimming stripped 1 base from V and 5 bases from J, with 18 bases between. The CDR3 protein is CSARGAGPKRHNEQFF. In nucleotides, the CDR3 is TGCAGTGCTAGAGGGGCAGGACCCAAGCGCCACAATGAGCAGTTCTTC.

This clonotype showed up many times. The chain combines TRBV5-8 with TRBJ1-4; D uncertain. V lost 4 bases to trimming and J lost 0 bases, with 13 bases between them. The CDR3 has 16 residues. CDR1 is SGHTS, CDR2 YDEGEE, per germline. CDR3 bases: TGTGCCAGCAGCGCGGATTGGGCTGCAACTAATGAAAAACTGTTTTTT. Its translation is CASSADWAATNEKLFF.

This clonotype was recorded at least ten times. V gene TRBV12-3 or TRBV12-4 combines with J gene TRBJ2-7, with a weak D call TRBD2 (5 bases). V was cut by 7 bases and J by 0 bases, with 10 bases left in between. There are 13 residues in the CDR3. The CDR3, as DNA: TGTGCCAGCACATACGGGGTCTCCTACGAGCAGTACTTC. Amino acid sequence: CASTYGVSYEQYF.

This clonotype has a count of ten or more. The V call is TRBV12-3 or TRBV12-4, the J call TRBJ1-5, with a tentative D call TRBD1 (5 bases). V lost 7 bases to trimming and J lost 9 bases, with 16 bases between them. The CDR3 is 13 residues long. The CDR3 reads CASTPDTGWPQHF. CDR3 sequence (DNA): TGTGCCAGCACCCCGGACACGGGTTGGCCCCAGCATTTT.

This clonotype was seen a handful of times. The V gene is TRBV29-1, the J gene TRBJ2-1, with D unclear. CDR1 is SQVTM and CDR2 is ANQGSEA in the germline V gene. V was shortened by 1 base and J by 8 bases, with 9 bases between the two germline ends. The CDR3 contains 12 residues. CDR3 bases: TGCAGCGTTGAAGGCGACGTTTATGAGCAGTTCTTC. Its translation: CSVEGDVYEQFF.

This clonotype was counted at least ten times. The rearrangement links TRBV20-1 to TRBJ2-7; unclear D gene. CDR1 and CDR2 from the germline V gene are DFQATT and SNEGSKA (reference sequence). The V and J ends lost 3 bases and 3 bases respectively, with 15 bases between them. This CDR3 spans 14 amino acids. The CDR3 protein is CSASLLPPLYEQYF. CDR3 bases: TGCAGTGCTAGCCTGCTCCCCCCTCTCTACGAGCAGTACTTC.